These 19 T cell receptor beta chains came from one sample sequenced in a study of PD-1 blockade in classical Hodgkin lymphoma. Profiled with immunoSEQ multiplex PCR; TCRdb holds only in-frame clones, not every one. The data hold 40,000 to 50,000 clones, with roughly 78% observed a single time. Each and every patient relapsed after autologous stem cell transplantation, and patients got differing brentuximab vedotin exposure. This specimen was peripheral blood mononuclear cells (PBMCs), taken at baseline. Receptors originate from a human donor with classical Hodgkin lymphoma.

The chain employs TRBV5-4 and TRBJ2-2; the D gene is possibly TRBD2 (6 bases). The CDR3 length is 14 residues. With 1 base removed from V and 7 bases from J, the gap between germline ends came to 11 bases. The germline V gene encodes CDR1 SGHNT and CDR2 YYREEE (reference sequence). In DNA form, the CDR3 reads TGTGCCAGCAGCTTGCGCGGGGTGGACGGGGAGCTGTTTTTT. It specifies CASSLRGVDGELFF.

This clone has just one count. The V call is TRBV10-3, the J call TRBJ2-5; no reliable D call. V lost 3 bases and J 2 bases, leaving 7 bases between the germline ends. The CDR3 contains 13 residues. Germline V lookup: CDR1 ENHRY, CDR2 SYGVKD. The DNA for the CDR3 is TGTGCCATCAGTGAAATTAATCAAGAGACCCAGTACTTC. Translating gives CAISEINQETQYF.

The chain links TRBV29-1 to TRBJ2-7, with no clear D. V lost 8 bases, J lost 4 bases, and 15 bases lay in between. This CDR3 has 12 amino acids. CDR1 SQVTM and CDR2 ANQGSEA come from the germline V gene. This CDR3 reads CSWRSGKYEQYF. Written as DNA, the CDR3 is TGCAGCTGGCGCTCAGGAAAATACGAGCAGTACTTC.

The CDR3 sequence is CASKERGGNNEQFF. The CDR3 region has the DNA TGTGCCAGCAAAGAGCGGGGGGGGAACAATGAGCAGTTCTTC. The V gene is TRBV6-6, the J gene TRBJ2-1, with TRBD2 identical over 10 bases. The V and J ends lost 7 bases and 5 bases, in that order; junction bases with no gene match: 5. Looked up from germline, CDR1 is MNHNY and CDR2 is SVGAGI (reference sequence). The CDR3 consists of 14 residues.

The genes are TRBV6-6 and TRBJ2-2, with 10 bases that match TRBD2. J was trimmed by 1 base and V by 5 bases; bases with no gene match: 1. CDR1 and CDR2 from the germline V gene are MNHNY and SVGAGI (reference sequence). This CDR3 comprises 15 residues. The CDR3 DNA is TGTGCCAGCAGTCGGACTAGCGGGAACACCGGGGAGCTGTTTTTT. As protein: CASSRTSGNTGELFF.

CDR3 loop: CASGMSRDTEAFF. The CDR3 DNA follows: TGTGCCAGCGGAATGAGCAGGGACACTGAAGCTTTCTTT. V is TRBV7-2 and J is TRBJ1-1, with D possibly matching TRBD1 (5 bases). This CDR3 is 13 amino acids long. Germline V CDR1 and CDR2: SGHTA, FQGNSA. Deletions cut 8 bases from V and 3 bases from J, with 13 bases between.

The rearrangement links TRBV30 to TRBJ1-6; no reliable D call. The CDR3 spans 15 residues. V was trimmed by 1 base and J by 7 bases, leaving 14 bases between them. The germline V gene encodes CDR1 GTSNPN and CDR2 SVGIG (reference sequence). The CDR3 spells CAWSDRAEANSPLHF. The CDR3 region has the DNA TGTGCCTGGAGTGACCGCGCAGAGGCCAATTCACCCCTCCACTTT.

The CDR3 protein is CASSLWAAGTGNTIYF. CDR3 DNA sequence: TGTGCCAGCAGCTTATGGGCGGCAGGGACTGGAAACACCATATATTTT. V usage is TRBV7-2 and J usage is TRBJ1-3; possible D gene TRBD1, 5 bases. Per germline, CDR1 SGHTA and CDR2 FQGNSA. Between the trimmed V and J ends, which lost 2 bases and 2 bases, there was a span of 13 bases. The CDR3 has 16 residues.

CDR3 amino acids: CASSLQGAKAEAFF. CDR3 in DNA: TGTGCCAGCAGCCTGCAGGGGGCGAAGGCTGAAGCTTTCTTT. This sequence joins TRBV7-9 and TRBJ1-1; 8 bases are a match to TRBD1. CDR3 length equals 14 residues. Trimming at V came to 5 bases and at J to 6 bases, leaving 8 bases not matched to a gene. From germline, CDR1 is SEHNR and CDR2 FQNEAQ (reference sequence).

This clone was seen a handful of times. This sequence joins TRBV19 and TRBJ1-5; D possibly corresponds to TRBD1 (5 bases). V gave up 2 bases and J gave up 7 bases, with 12 bases separating them. The CDR3 is 14 amino acids. CDR1 is LNHDA, CDR2 SQIVND, per germline (reference sequence). CDR3 protein: CASSISGRDQPQHF. The CDR3 DNA sequence: TGTGCCAGTAGTATATCAGGGAGGGACCAGCCCCAGCATTTT.

J is TRBJ2-5 and V is TRBV7-9; D is unresolved. This CDR3 has 12 amino acids. Germline V gene lookup returns CDR1 SEHNR and CDR2 FQNEAQ (reference sequence). Trimming took off 2 bases at V and 5 bases at J, with 6 bases between the two ends. CDR3 DNA sequence: TGTGCCAGCAGCTTACGAAGGGAGACCCAGTACTTC. Its translation: CASSLRRETQYF.

The chain employs TRBV5-1 and TRBJ1-4; the D gene is possibly TRBD1 (5 bases). V lost 3 bases, J lost 4 bases, and 13 bases lay in between. Germline V gives CDR1 SGHRS, CDR2 YFSETQ. The CDR3 is 15 residues long. The CDR3: CASSSGTAFNEKLFF. The CDR3 coding sequence is TGCGCCAGCAGCTCTGGGACGGCCTTTAATGAAAAACTGTTTTTT.

The chain carries TRBV10-1 and TRBJ2-7; D is ambiguous. Trimming left V 3 bases short and J 5 bases short, with 5 bases between. This CDR3 region has 11 residues. Germline CDR1 and CDR2: WNHNN and SYGVQD (reference sequence). The CDR3 reads CASSDGHEQYF. The CDR3 DNA reads as TGCGCCAGCAGTGATGGCCACGAGCAGTACTTC.

The V call is TRBV2, the J call TRBJ1-6, with a tentative D call TRBD1 (5 bases). The CDR3 consists of 15 residues. The V end was cut by 1 base, the J end by 8 bases, with 12 bases between. Germline-derived CDR1 and CDR2 are SNHLY and FYNNEI. This chain's CDR3 is CASSEVGGLDSPLHF. CDR3 sequence (DNA): TGTGCCAGCAGTGAAGTTGGGGGTTTGGATTCACCCCTCCACTTT. The whole variable domain, remainder taken from reference TRBV2 and TRBJ1-6, is EPEVTQTPSHQVTQMGQEVILRCVPISNHLYFYWYRQILGQKVEFLVSFYNNEISEKSEIFDDQFSVERPDGSNFTLKIRSTKLEDSAMYFCASSEVGGLDSPLHFGNGTRLTVT.

The J gene is TRBJ2-6, the V gene TRBV5-5; D unresolved. This CDR3 has 16 amino acids. The germline V and J ends were trimmed by 4 bases and 4 bases, with 15 bases remaining between them. From germline, CDR1 is SGHKS and CDR2 YYEKEE (reference sequence). CDR3 residues: CASSPLGYSGANVLTF. The CDR3 nucleotides are TGTGCCAGCAGCCCCCTGGGTTATTCGGGGGCCAACGTCCTGACTTTC.

The chain couples TRBV5-1 to TRBJ2-5; 12 nucleotides align to TRBD1. Per the germline V gene, CDR1 is SGHRS and CDR2 is YFSETQ. There are 14 residues in the CDR3. J was trimmed by 5 bases and V by 3 bases; bases with no gene match: 2. For the CDR3, the DNA is TGCGCCAGCAGCTCCGGGACAGGGGGCGAGACCCAGTACTTC. Amino acids: CASSSGTGGETQYF. The full variable domain, its missing parts supplied by reference TRBV5-1 and TRBJ2-5, is KAGVTQTPRYLIKTRGQQVTLSCSPISGHRSVSWYQQTPGQGLQFLFEYFSETQRNKGNFPGRFSGRQFSNSRSEMNVSTLELGDSALYLCASSSGTGGETQYFGPGTRLLVL.

The rearrangement uses TRBV11-2 and TRBJ2-7; D is perhaps TRBD2 (6 bases). This CDR3 spans 18 amino acids. Between the trimmed V and J ends, which lost 6 bases and 2 bases, there was a span of 26 bases. Germline-derived CDR1 and CDR2 are SGHAT and FQNNGV. The CDR3 loop reads CASSPLNRRRGDPYEQYF. The CDR3 nucleotides are TGTGCCAGCAGTCCACTAAATCGTCGGAGGGGAGATCCCTACGAGCAGTACTTC. The variable domain in full, completed from reference TRBV11-2 and TRBJ2-7, reads EAGVAQSPRYKIIEKRQSVAFWCNPISGHATLYWYQQILGQGPKLLIQFQNNGVVDDSQLPKDRFSAERLKGVDSTLKIQPAKLEDSAVYLCASSPLNRRRGDPYEQYFGPGTRLTVT.

This clone has only a few counts. The rearrangement links TRBV7-3 to TRBJ2-3; the D is unclear. The CDR3 runs to 13 residues. V was cut by 5 bases and J by 0 bases, with 6 bases left in between. The germline V gene has CDR1 SGHTA and CDR2 FQGTGA. The CDR3 nucleotides are TGTGCCAGCAGCGTTCATAGCACAGATACGCAGTATTTT. Translated, it gives CASSVHSTDTQYF.

This clone has just one count. The chain combines TRBV29-1 with TRBJ1-2, with D tentatively TRBD1 (6 bases). Germline CDR1 and CDR2: SQVTM and ANQGSEA. V was pared by 7 bases and J by 3 bases, with 12 bases between. There are 12 residues in the CDR3. The CDR3: CSGVQGDYGYTF. CDR3 sequence (DNA): TGCAGCGGGGTACAGGGCGACTATGGCTACACCTTC. Using reference TRBV29-1 and TRBJ1-2 for the parts outside the CDR3, the full variable domain is SAVISQKPSRDICQRGTSLTIQCQVDSQVTMMFWYRQQPGQSLTLIATANQGSEATYESGFVIDKFPISRPNLTFSTLTVSNMSPEDSSIYLCSGVQGDYGYTFGSGTRLTVV.